This is a list of T cell receptor beta chains from one sample in a study of glioma-infiltrating T cells. TCRdb reprocessed the multiplex PCR reads with MiXCR, giving one entry per CDR3 protein. The sample carries tens of thousands of distinct CDR3 sequences, less than 30% recorded once. Sequencing input: glioma tissue, nonneoplastic brain tissue, or PBMCs (not recorded which). Source of these receptors: a human donor with low-grade glioma or glioblastoma, undergoing nonglioma brain surgery, or in good health (not recorded which). Both conserved end residues are part of each CDR3. The order of the fields is clone size, V gene, J gene, D gene, CDR3 protein, CDR3 DNA. The D gene is left open where the match is weak. Some rows have no size entry. The others give once, few or many, or a class for an expanded clone.

few,TRBV5-4,TRBJ2-5,TRBD1,CASSLGGQGKKTQYF,TGTGCCAGCAGCTTGGGGGGACAGGGGAAAAAGACCCAGTACTTC
-,TRBV10-3,TRBJ2-7,-,CAISDEGLGKYEQYF,TGTGCCATCAGTGACGAGGGGCTGGGTAAATACGAGCAGTACTTC
many,TRBV2,TRBJ1-3,-,CASSAAGYSGNTIYF,TGTGCCAGCAGCGCTGCAGGGTACTCTGGAAACACCATATATTTT
many,TRBV6-1,TRBJ2-7,-,CASRETGGGTYEQYF,TGTGCCAGCAGAGAAACAGGTGGTGGCACCTACGAGCAGTACTTC
-,TRBV5-4,TRBJ2-1,-,CASSLQGSYNEQFF,TGTGCCAGCAGTCTCCAGGGGTCCTACAATGAGCAGTTCTTC
many,TRBV15,TRBJ1-2,-,CATSRDRGFDYGYTF,TGTGCCACCAGCAGAGATCGGGGATTTGACTATGGCTACACCTTC
many,TRBV6-1,TRBJ1-2,TRBD1,CASRTRTGGGYGYTF,TGTGCCAGCAGAACCCGGACAGGGGGCGGCTATGGCTACACCTTC
many,TRBV20-1,TRBJ2-7,-,CSARDNRFAYEQYF,TGCAGTGCTAGAGACAACAGATTCGCCTACGAGCAGTACTTC
few,TRBV7-9,TRBJ2-3,TRBD2,CASSPGTSFDTQYF,TGTGCCAGCAGCCCCGGGACTAGTTTCGATACGCAGTATTTT
many,TRBV7-8,TRBJ1-6,TRBD1,CASSLKPGQGWTYNSPLHF,TGTGCCAGCAGCTTAAAACCGGGACAGGGTTGGACCTATAATTCACCCCTCCACTTT
many,TRBV2,TRBJ2-7,TRBD1,CASTESGQVLSGEQYF,TGTGCCAGCACCGAGTCAGGACAGGTCTTATCTGGCGAGCAGTACTTC
many,TRBV7-2,TRBJ1-2,-,CASSLRTGPLTF,TGTGCCAGCAGCTTACGCACAGGGCCCTTAACCTTC
-,TRBV12-3/TRBV12-4,TRBJ2-3,-,CASRERTFPTDTQYF,TGTGCCAGCAGAGAGAGGACATTCCCCACAGATACGCAGTATTTT
many,TRBV4-1,TRBJ2-5,-,CASSQDENSQETQYF,TGCGCCAGCAGCCAAGACGAAAACTCCCAAGAGACCCAGTACTTC
few,TRBV11-3,TRBJ2-5,-,CASSYTGPQETQYF,TGTGCCAGCAGCTACACCGGGCCTCAAGAGACCCAGTACTTC
many,TRBV6-1,TRBJ1-2,-,CASRRDKGPGGYTF,TGTGCCAGCAGGCGGGACAAGGGGCCGGGAGGCTACACCTTC
many,TRBV7-9,TRBJ1-1,-,CASSFPNTGPSNTEAFF,TGTGCCAGCAGCTTCCCCAATACAGGGCCCTCGAACACTGAAGCTTTCTTT
many,TRBV14,TRBJ2-1,-,CASSTGTPSYNEQFF,TGTGCCAGTTCTACCGGGACTCCCTCCTACAATGAGCAGTTCTTC
many,TRBV4-1,TRBJ2-5,TRBD2,CASSQATSGKFGSGETQYF,TGCGCCAGCAGCCAAGCGACTAGCGGGAAATTTGGGTCGGGAGAGACCCAGTACTTC
many,TRBV6-1,TRBJ1-6,TRBD1,CASRAGTGGSGALHF,TGTGCCAGCAGGGCCGGGACAGGGGGGTCCGGGGCCCTCCACTTT
-,TRBV3-1,TRBJ2-1,-,CASSQDLTGAYNEQFF,TGTGCCAGCAGCCAAGATCTGACGGGGGCCTACAATGAGCAGTTCTTC
many,TRBV20-1,TRBJ1-5,-,CSATQQGRQPQHF,TGCAGTGCTACCCAACAGGGCAGGCAGCCCCAGCATTTT
many,TRBV2,TRBJ1-5,TRBD1,CASSETGMRNQPQHF,TGTGCCAGCAGCGAGACAGGGATGCGCAATCAGCCCCAGCATTTT